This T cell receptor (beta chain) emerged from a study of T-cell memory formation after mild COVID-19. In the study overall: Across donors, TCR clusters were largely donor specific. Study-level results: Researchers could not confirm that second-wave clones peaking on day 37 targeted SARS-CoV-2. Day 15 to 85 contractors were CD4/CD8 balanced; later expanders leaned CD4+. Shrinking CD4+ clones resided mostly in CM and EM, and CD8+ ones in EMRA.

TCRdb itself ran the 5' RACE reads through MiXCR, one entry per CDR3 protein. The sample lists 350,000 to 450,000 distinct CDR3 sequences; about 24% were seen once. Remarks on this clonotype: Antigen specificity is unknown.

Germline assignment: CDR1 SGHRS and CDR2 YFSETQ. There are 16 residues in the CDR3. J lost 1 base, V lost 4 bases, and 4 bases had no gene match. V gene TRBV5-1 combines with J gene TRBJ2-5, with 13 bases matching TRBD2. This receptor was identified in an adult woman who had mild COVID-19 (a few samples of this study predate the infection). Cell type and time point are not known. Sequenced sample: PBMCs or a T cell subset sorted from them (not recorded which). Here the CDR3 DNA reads TGCGCCAGCAGCCGGACTAGCGGGGGAGCCCAAGAGACCCAGTACTTC. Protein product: CASSRTSGGAQETQYF.